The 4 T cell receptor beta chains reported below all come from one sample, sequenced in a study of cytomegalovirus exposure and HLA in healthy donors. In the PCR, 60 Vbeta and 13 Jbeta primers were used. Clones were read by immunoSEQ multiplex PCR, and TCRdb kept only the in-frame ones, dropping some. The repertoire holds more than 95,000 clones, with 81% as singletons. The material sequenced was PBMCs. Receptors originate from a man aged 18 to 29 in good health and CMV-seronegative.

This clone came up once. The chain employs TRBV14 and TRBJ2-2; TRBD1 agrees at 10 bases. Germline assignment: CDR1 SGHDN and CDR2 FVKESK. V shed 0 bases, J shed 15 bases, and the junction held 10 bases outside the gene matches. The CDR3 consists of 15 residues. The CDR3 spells CASSQERGQGPRLFF. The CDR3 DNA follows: TGTGCCAGCAGCCAAGAGAGGGGACAGGGGCCCCGGTTGTTTTTT.

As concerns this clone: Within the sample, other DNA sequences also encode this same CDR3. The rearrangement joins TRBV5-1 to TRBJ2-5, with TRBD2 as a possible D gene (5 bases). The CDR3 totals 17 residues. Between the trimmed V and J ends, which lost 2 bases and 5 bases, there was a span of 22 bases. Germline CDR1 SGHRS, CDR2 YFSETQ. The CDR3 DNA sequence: TGCGCCAGCAGCTTTACCTTCGGCAGTCGTCCGGGGGAGACCCAGTACTTC. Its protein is CASSFTFGSRPGETQYF.

The CDR3 DNA sequence: TGTGCCAGCAGTAAGGGACAGGGGGGGCCCTACGAGCAGTACTTC. Its protein product is CASSKGQGGPYEQYF. This chain uses TRBV6-5 with TRBJ2-7; TRBD1 matches 11 bases. CDR1 and CDR2 from the germline V gene are MNHEY and SVGAGI. This CDR3 comprises 15 residues. J gave up 2 bases and V 5 bases, and 5 bases lay outside the gene matches.

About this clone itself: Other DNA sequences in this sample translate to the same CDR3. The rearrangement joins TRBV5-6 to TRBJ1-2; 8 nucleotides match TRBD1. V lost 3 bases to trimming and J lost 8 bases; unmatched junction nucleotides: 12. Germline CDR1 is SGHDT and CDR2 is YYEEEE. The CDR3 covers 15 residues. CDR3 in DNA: TGTGCCAGCAGCTACGGACAGGGACAGCCCTACGGCTACACCTTC. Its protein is CASSYGQGQPYGYTF.